This entry is about one TCR beta chain. Antigen specificity is unknown. The Oncomine TCR Beta short-read assay was applied to DNA of cultured CD4+ T cells. TCRdb reprocessed the PCR reads with MiXCR, giving one entry per CDR3 protein. This table holds about 12,000 distinct CDR3 sequences, roughly 66% found once. The CDR3 loop spans 16 amino acids. The V gene lost 3 bases and the J gene lost 1 base, with 16 bases spanning the gap. Germline CDR1 and CDR2: SGHRS and YFSETQ. Treatment of the sample: roughly ten-day PBMC culture with coronavirus spike peptide pools or control peptides (ViraFEST assay). Cultures of PBMCs, approximately 2 million per well, were set up with around 10 IU/ml IL-2 and around 9.7 ug/ml peptide pools. Upon completion of under 12 days of culture, CD4+ T cells were isolated via negative selection. This sample stems from a study of vaccination and CD4 T cells after COVID-19. For the study at large: The cells in question were stimulated using overlapping spike peptides derived from SARS-CoV-2, HCoV-NL63, HCoV-OC43 and HCoV-229E.

Notes on the study in general: Convalescent patients displayed spike mono-reactivity in 304 of 307 vaccine-specific clones.

The sample comprised CD4+ T cells from blood, cultured in vitro. V gene TRBV5-1 combines with J gene TRBJ1-1; possibly TRBD1 for D (5 bases). The TCR comes from a human donor who had recovered from COVID-19. For the CDR3, the DNA is TGCGCCAGCAGCTCCCGGGTTGGGGCGCAGAACACTGAAGCTTTCTTT. It specifies CASSSRVGAQNTEAFF.